Listed below are T cell receptor beta chains from one sample, sequenced in a study of shared clonotypes between healthy human individuals. The table came from immunoSEQ multiplex PCR; TCRdb's copy has only in-frame clones and leaves some out. The sample gives about 1.4 million clones, approximately 97% of which show up once; approximately 1% is in the top ten. The sequencing input was naive CD4+ T cells sorted from blood. The receptors were sampled from a young man in good health. Both conserved end residues are part of each CDR3. Clone size is shown for a subset of rows, as once, few, many or a class of expanded clone.

size,V,J,CDR3
NA,TRBV15,TRBJ2-7,CATSSPGTSGRTYEQYF
once,TRBV7-3,TRBJ2-1,CASSMTGSSYNEQFF
few,TRBV19,TRBJ2-7,CASSAGLAGASYEQYF
NA,TRBV25-1,TRBJ1-1,CASSITGVRDTEAFF
NA,TRBV9,TRBJ2-7,CASSVAEGGYEQYF
NA,TRBV7-9,TRBJ2-2,CASSFDRNTGELFF
NA,TRBV7-6,TRBJ2-7,CASSDTPTSGRKYF
NA,TRBV11-1,TRBJ2-5,CASSNRDRQETQYF
NA,TRBV7-2,TRBJ2-5,CASSFGLAGGPQETQYF
NA,TRBV15,TRBJ1-5,CATSSQREGNQPQHF
NA,TRBV7-9,TRBJ2-5,CASSYRPGSGYQETQYF
NA,TRBV27,TRBJ2-5,CASSLRRGGPETQYF
NA,TRBV28,TRBJ1-5,CASSLSGGHQPQHF
NA,TRBV4-3,TRBJ2-2,CASSQFTGGTGELFF
NA,TRBV5-1,TRBJ2-7,CASSHSSGSSYEQYF
once,TRBV28,TRBJ1-1,CASSLWLQGTRTEAFF